These 17 T cell receptor beta chains came from one sample sequenced in a study of blood T cell repertoires in COVID-19. TCRdb's copy holds only in-frame clones and misses some; the assay was immunoSEQ multiplex PCR. The sample consists of 360,000 or so clones, around 90% of them appearing once. The source material was peripheral blood. The receptor source for this set is a woman between 55 and 75 years old with COVID-19, enrolled during active disease.

The V and J genes are TRBV3-1 (or the pseudogene TRBV3-2) and TRBJ2-5; possible D gene TRBD2, 6 bases. Germline assignment: CDR1 LGHDT and CDR2 YNNKEL (reference sequence). V gave up 5 bases and J gave up 5 bases, with 6 bases separating them. The CDR3 loop spans 11 amino acids. The CDR3: CASSAGETQYF. The CDR3 bases are TGTGCCAGCAGCGCGGGGGAGACCCAGTACTTC.

The V call is TRBV11-3, the J call TRBJ2-7, with 7 bases matching TRBD1. J gave up 6 bases and V 1 base, and 9 bases lay outside the gene matches. CDR1 and CDR2 from the germline V gene are SGHNT and YENEEA. The CDR3 consists of 15 residues. The CDR3 DNA follows: TGTGCCAGCAGCTTAGGGACAGGCCCGGCGGGCGAGCAGTACTTC. Protein sequence: CASSLGTGPAGEQYF.

This chain uses TRBV11-2 with TRBJ1-6, with D hard to call. The length of the CDR3 is 15 residues. V gave up 5 bases and J gave up 9 bases, with 17 bases separating them. Germline CDR1 and CDR2: SGHAT and FQNNGV. The CDR3 bases are TGTGCCAGCAGCGCCTCTTCCAGTGCTGTTTCACCCCTCCACTTT. Amino acids: CASSASSSAVSPLHF.

The J gene is TRBJ2-1, the V gene TRBV27, with TRBD1 as a possible D gene (7 bases). Trimming left V 7 bases short and J 7 bases short, with 20 bases between. The CDR3 has 15 residues. Germline V CDR1 and CDR2: MNHEY, SMNVEV (reference sequence). The CDR3 bases are TGTGCCAGCACAAAAGACAGGGAGGCCCTTAATGAGCAGTTCTTC. Translated, it gives CASTKDREALNEQFF.

The V and J genes are TRBV6-6 and TRBJ1-5, with D tentatively TRBD1 (5 bases). The V gene lost 5 bases and the J gene lost 6 bases, with 11 bases spanning the gap. The CDR3 consists of 13 residues. The germline V gene has CDR1 MNHNY and CDR2 SVGAGI (reference sequence). CDR3 sequence: CASSDGQGQPQHF. DNA for the CDR3: TGTGCCAGCAGTGATGGGCAGGGTCAGCCCCAGCATTTT.

The chain joins TRBV29-1 to TRBJ1-4, with 9 nucleotides matching TRBD1. The CDR3 runs to 13 residues. Germline V gene data show CDR1 as SQVTM and CDR2 as ANQGSEA. J was trimmed by 5 bases and V by 7 bases; bases with no gene match: 5. The CDR3 nucleotides read TGCAGCGCCGGGGACAGGGTGAATGAAAAACTGTTTTTT. Amino acids: CSAGDRVNEKLFF.

The chain carries TRBV7-3 and TRBJ1-2, with 12 nucleotides matching TRBD1. The V gene's germline CDR1 is SGHTA and CDR2 FQGTGA. This CDR3 is built from 15 residues. Trimming removed 5 bases from V and 8 bases from J; junction bases left unmatched: 9. The CDR3 DNA follows: TGTGCCAGCAGCCGAGGGACAGGGGGCGCGGGAGGCTACACCTTC. This encodes CASSRGTGGAGGYTF. Complete variable domain (other parts from reference TRBV7-3 and TRBJ1-2): GAGVSQTPSNKVTEKGKYVELRCDPISGHTALYWYRQSLGQGPEFLIYFQGTGAADDSGLPNDRFFAVRPEGSVSTLKIQRTERGDSAVYLCASSRGTGGAGGYTFGSGTRLTVV.

This chain connects TRBV18 to TRBJ2-3, with 12 bases matching TRBD2. With V trimmed by 3 bases and J by 1 base, 8 bases remained unmatched. CDR1 KGHSH and CDR2 LQKENI come from the germline V gene. This CDR3 comprises 18 residues. The DNA for the CDR3 is TGTGCCAGCTCACCGATTTCTAGCGGGGGGGCCGGCACAGATACGCAGTATTTT. This sequence encodes CASSPISSGGAGTDTQYF.

This clone has more than one count but fewer than ten. This chain links TRBV19 with TRBJ1-3, with TRBD1 as a possible D gene (5 bases). The germline CDR1 and CDR2 sequences are LNHDA and SQIVND (reference sequence). The CDR3 spans 17 residues. Trimming took 3 bases from V and 4 from J, leaving 19 bases between them. The CDR3 sequence is CASSIGGVRIVGNTIYF. CDR3 bases: TGTGCCAGTAGTATCGGGGGGGTCCGGATCGTCGGAAACACCATATATTTT. Combining the CDR3 with reference TRBV19 and TRBJ1-3 gives the whole variable domain DGGITQSPKYLFRKEGQNVTLSCEQNLNHDAMYWYRQDPGQGLRLIYYSQIVNDFQKGDIAEGYSVSREKKESFPLTVTSAQKNPTAFYLCASSIGGVRIVGNTIYFGEGSWLTVV.

The chain links TRBV6-5 to TRBJ2-7, with 11 bases that match TRBD1. The CDR3 spans 14 residues. Germline CDR1 reads MNHEY; CDR2 reads SVGAGI. V was clipped by 5 bases and J by 4 bases; unmatched bases: 4. DNA for the CDR3: TGTGCCAGCAGTCCGGACAGGGGGCAGTACGAGCAGTACTTC. The encoded protein is CASSPDRGQYEQYF.

The chain joins TRBV6-5 to TRBJ1-5; 8 nucleotides line up with TRBD1. The CDR3 is 14 amino acids. J gave up 6 bases and V 8 bases, and 9 bases lay outside the gene matches. Germline CDR1 is MNHEY and CDR2 is SVGAGI. The chain's CDR3 is CASRTRGRGQPQHF. In DNA form, the CDR3 reads TGTGCCAGCCGAACCAGGGGGCGAGGTCAGCCCCAGCATTTT.

CDR3 residues: CASSPAGTNYGYTF. The CDR3 bases are TGTGCCAGCTCACCGGCAGGGACAAACTATGGCTACACCTTC. The rearrangement uses TRBV18 and TRBJ1-2; D possibly corresponds to TRBD1 (6 bases). This CDR3 is 14 amino acids long. Germline CDR1 and CDR2: KGHSH and LQKENI. Trimming shortened V by 3 bases and J by 2 bases, and 10 bases separated the two germline ends.

The chain combines TRBV6-5 with TRBJ1-4, with D maybe TRBD1 (6 bases). Trimming took 5 bases from V and 8 from J, leaving 12 bases between them. Germline V gene data show CDR1 as MNHEY and CDR2 as SVGAGI. CDR3 size: 13 residues. CDR3 residues: CASSRQVSEKLFF. The DNA of the CDR3 is TGTGCCAGCAGTCGACAGGTTAGCGAAAAACTGTTTTTT.

This chain connects TRBV18 to TRBJ1-2; maybe TRBD1 (6 bases). CDR1 is KGHSH, CDR2 LQKENI, per germline. Trimming shortened V by 3 bases and J by 2 bases, and 13 bases separated the two germline ends. The CDR3 sequence is 15 residues long. The CDR3 loop is CASSPTNRVNYGYTF. The CDR3 bases are TGTGCCAGCTCACCCACTAACAGGGTCAACTATGGCTACACCTTC.

This clone was found a few times. The chain joins TRBV29-1 to TRBJ1-1; tentatively, D is TRBD1 (5 bases). Germline CDR1 is SQVTM and CDR2 is ANQGSEA. V dropped 5 bases and J dropped 6 bases, with 13 bases sitting between them. The CDR3 loop spans 12 amino acids. This CDR3 reads CSVFAGSAEAFF. In DNA form, the CDR3 reads TGCAGCGTTTTTGCAGGGTCAGCTGAAGCTTTCTTT. Full variable domain (missing parts from reference TRBV29-1 and TRBJ1-1): SAVISQKPSRDICQRGTSLTIQCQVDSQVTMMFWYRQQPGQSLTLIATANQGSEATYESGFVIDKFPISRPNLTFSTLTVSNMSPEDSSIYLCSVFAGSAEAFFGQGTRLTVV.

Note on this clone: Sequence at one end of the junction differs from germline and may be a read error. This sequence joins TRBV4-1 and TRBJ2-4; 8 bases are a match to TRBD2. The germline V gene encodes CDR1 MGHRA and CDR2 YSYEKL. This CDR3 has 20 amino acids. The CDR3 here is CARSQAAGGGGLTAKNIQYF. In DNA form, the CDR3 reads TGCGCCCGCAGCCAAGCTGCGGGGGGAGGGGGGCTTACAGCCAAAAACATTCAGTACTTC.

This chain connects TRBV28 to TRBJ1-5; 9 positions match TRBD1. The CDR3 is 16 residues long. The V and J ends lost 8 bases and 3 bases, in that order; junction bases with no gene match: 11. The V gene's germline CDR1 is MDHEN and CDR2 SYDVKM. The CDR3 here is CASRRSGTGHNQPQHF. The CDR3 DNA reads TGTGCCAGCCGTCGTTCCGGGACAGGGCACAATCAGCCCCAGCATTTT. The full variable domain, completed using reference TRBV28 and TRBJ1-5, is DVKVTQSSRYLVKRTGEKVFLECVQDMDHENMFWYRQDPGLGLRLIYFSYDVKMKEKGDIPEGYSVSREKKERFSLILESASTNQTSMYLCASRRSGTGHNQPQHFGDGTRLSIL.